Listed below are T cell receptor beta chains from one sample, sequenced in a study of blood T cell repertoires in COVID-19. TCRdb keeps only in-frame clones here, not all; method: immunoSEQ multiplex PCR. The sample has tens of thousands of clones, more than 80% seen once. Specimen: peripheral blood. These receptors all stem from a man between 60 and 75 years old with acute or convalescent COVID-19. The CDR3 runs from the conserved cysteine through the conserved F or W. D genes are given only for firm matches. Rows give clone size only sometimes, using once, few, many, or a class for an expanded clone.

cdr3_nt,cdr3_aa,clone_size,j_call,d_call,v_call
TGCGCCAGCAGCGGAAGACTTGGACAGGCTTCACCTTTCAGTTATGGCTACACCTTC,CASSGRLGQASPFSYGYTF,few,TRBJ1-2,TRBD1,TRBV5-1
TGTGCCAGCACACGAGGCGGGGAAGCTTTCTTT,CASTRGGEAFF,-,TRBJ1-1,-,TRBV6-6
TGTGCCAGCAGCACCGGGACTAGCGGGTCCCTCGAGCAGTACTTC,CASSTGTSGSLEQYF,-,TRBJ2-7,TRBD2,TRBV7-6
TGTGCCACCAGCAGAGACCCAGGGGCCGGGGAGCTGTTTTTT,CATSRDPGAGELFF,-,TRBJ2-2,-,TRBV15
TGCAGCGCGAGAGGGACAGGGGATTCGGCCGAGCAGTACTTC,CSARGTGDSAEQYF,-,TRBJ2-7,TRBD1,TRBV29-1
TGTGCCTGGAGTGTACAAGATACGCAGTATTTT,CAWSVQDTQYF,-,TRBJ2-3,-,TRBV30
TGTGCCAGCAGCCAAGATTTCAGGGGAGGGCAGCCCCAGCATTTT,CASSQDFRGGQPQHF,-,TRBJ1-5,-,TRBV3-1/TRBV3-2
TGCAGCGTTGAAGTATCCGGGGGGTATTACGAGCAGTACTTC,CSVEVSGGYYEQYF,-,TRBJ2-7,TRBD2,TRBV29-1
TGTGCCAGCAGCCGCCCCGGGACAGAAGAGACCCAGTACTTC,CASSRPGTEETQYF,-,TRBJ2-5,TRBD1,TRBV3-1/TRBV3-2
TGTGCCAGCAGCTTGGAAGGGGCCCTCGTAAACTATGGCTACACCTTC,CASSLEGALVNYGYTF,few,TRBJ1-2,-,TRBV5-4
TGTGCCAGCAGCCCCTCGACTTACGAGCAGTACTTC,CASSPSTYEQYF,few,TRBJ2-7,-,TRBV3-1/TRBV3-2
TGTGCCAGCTCACCACCGAGAGGTTATGGCTACACCTTC,CASSPPRGYGYTF,many,TRBJ1-2,-,TRBV18
TGTGCCAGCAGCTGGGTTGCAGGGGCAGGGGGCCTCACAGATACGCAGTATTTT,CASSWVAGAGGLTDTQYF,-,TRBJ2-3,TRBD1,TRBV7-2
TGTGCCAGCAGACCCGCTGGCGGGGCGGCCTACGAGCAGTACTTC,CASRPAGGAAYEQYF,-,TRBJ2-7,-,TRBV7-2
TGTGCCACCAGCAGGGGGTACGAGCAGTACTTC,CATSRGYEQYF,-,TRBJ2-7,TRBD1,TRBV24-1
TGTGCCAGTAAAGGGACAGGGGGAGAAAAACTGTTTTTT,CASKGTGGEKLFF,-,TRBJ1-4,TRBD1,TRBV19
TGTGCCAGCAGCTTAGCTGGTACAGGGGTGGGGACTGAAGCTTTCTTT,CASSLAGTGVGTEAFF,-,TRBJ1-1,TRBD1,TRBV7-2
TGTGCCTGGAGTGCTGGACAGGCAACTAATGAAAAACTGTTTTTT,CAWSAGQATNEKLFF,-,TRBJ1-4,TRBD1,TRBV30
TGTGCCAGCAGTGAGCGGCTTATGAGGGTAAACACCATATATTTT,CASSERLMRVNTIYF,-,TRBJ1-3,-,TRBV2
TGCGCCAGCAGCTTAATCGGGGCAGATACGCAGTATTTT,CASSLIGADTQYF,once,TRBJ2-3,-,TRBV5-1
TGTGCTAGTGGTTGGTCTGACAGGGCTAATTCACCCCTCCACTTT,CASGWSDRANSPLHF,-,TRBJ1-6,TRBD1,TRBV12-5
TGTGCCAGTAGTCGGACTAGCGGGGGGGCCGGCAATGAGCAGTTCTTC,CASSRTSGGAGNEQFF,few,TRBJ2-1,TRBD2,TRBV19
TGTGCCAGCAGCTCTCCTGGACAGGGGAGGTTCTCACCCCTCCACTTT,CASSSPGQGRFSPLHF,few,TRBJ1-6,TRBD1,TRBV11-2
TGTGCCAGTAGTATAGATGGGGGGACAGGACCAGGGATAAATGAAAAACTGTTTTTT,CASSIDGGTGPGINEKLFF,-,TRBJ1-4,TRBD1,TRBV19
TGTGCCAGCAGCAGCAAAGCGGTAGAGTCGAACGCGAACTCTGGAAACACCATATATTTT,CASSSKAVESNANSGNTIYF,-,TRBJ1-3,-,TRBV21-1
TGCGCCAGCAGTTCGGGACAGGGATATGGCTACACCTTC,CASSSGQGYGYTF,-,TRBJ1-2,TRBD1,TRBV5-1
TGCGCCAGCAGCCCGGGACAGGGGGCGACTGAAGCTTTCTTT,CASSPGQGATEAFF,-,TRBJ1-1,TRBD1,TRBV5-1
TGTGCCTCCTCCGGGACAATCTTCAATGAGCAGTTCTTC,CASSGTIFNEQFF,-,TRBJ2-1,-,TRBV30
TGCGCCAGCAGTGACCCGACCGGGACAGGGGGTAAGAATGAGCAGTTCTTC,CASSDPTGTGGKNEQFF,-,TRBJ2-1,TRBD1,TRBV10-2
TGTGCCAGCAGCGCAACTAGCGGGGACTACAATGAGCAGTTCTTC,CASSATSGDYNEQFF,-,TRBJ2-1,TRBD2,TRBV7-6
TGTGCCAGCAGCCAGGGACACTCGAGGGGCTACACCTTC,CASSQGHSRGYTF,few,TRBJ1-2,-,TRBV14
TGCGCCAGCAGCCAAGATCCTGAGCGAAACTCCTATAATTCACCCCTCCACTTT,CASSQDPERNSYNSPLHF,-,TRBJ1-6,-,TRBV4-1
TGCGCCAGCAGAGCGACAGGGGGCGGGTCGAACACTGAAGCTTTCTTT,CASRATGGGSNTEAFF,-,TRBJ1-1,TRBD1,TRBV10-2
TGTGCCAGCAGCCCAAGGACAGGGGGGGTAACCGGGGAGCTGTTTTTT,CASSPRTGGVTGELFF,-,TRBJ2-2,TRBD1,TRBV7-2
TGTGCCAGCAGGCTAGCTCTGGGAAAAGGAGAGCAGTACTTC,CASRLALGKGEQYF,-,TRBJ2-7,-,TRBV7-2